Below, one TCR beta chain is given with its context. Its antigen is currently unknown. The data were produced by immunoSEQ multiplex PCR, yet TCRdb's version contains in-frame clones alone and is incomplete. Of about 2.3 million clones listed, approximately 90% were seen once; the top ten hold 0.37%. The CDR3 is 16 residues long. CDR1 is MDHEN and CDR2 is SYDVKM in the germline V gene. Trimming left V 1 base short and J 6 bases short, with 18 bases between. This sample is drawn from a study of shared clonotypes between healthy human individuals. General study points: Clonotype sharing across donors was expected to vary with sequencing depth.

Sequenced: naive CD4+ T cells from PBMCs. Stated subset: CD45RA+ positively selected. This sequence was found in a man aged 18-30 years in good health. Some clones in this sample may be carry-over from other donors' samples. The chain joins TRBV28 to TRBJ1-1; TRBD1 is a possible D gene (5 bases). CDR3 sequence (DNA): TGTGCCAGCAGTTTATCACAAGGTTGGCCGGGGGCTGAAGCTTTCTTT. Encoded protein: CASSLSQGWPGAEAFF. Full variable domain (missing parts from reference TRBV28 and TRBJ1-1): DVKVTQSSRYLVKRTGEKVFLECVQDMDHENMFWYRQDPGLGLRLIYFSYDVKMKEKGDIPEGYSVSREKKERFSLILESASTNQTSMYLCASSLSQGWPGAEAFFGQGTRLTVV.